This TCR beta chain was recovered during a study of shared clonotypes between healthy human individuals. The V end was cut by 3 bases, the J end by 0 bases, with 12 bases between. This CDR3 region has 16 residues. The germline V gene has CDR1 MNHNS and CDR2 SASEGT. Assay: immunoSEQ multiplex PCR; the TCRdb copy retains only in-frame clones and omits some. Of over 950,000 clones listed, roughly 80% are singletons. Sequencing used memory CD4+ T cells from PBMCs. Regarding subset: CD45RA-negative fraction. This receptor was taken from a man aged 18-30 years in good health. Some clones in this sample may be carry-over from other donors' samples. V is TRBV6-1 and J is TRBJ1-3, with D unclear. CDR3 sequence (DNA): TGTGCCAGCAGTGAGGCGGGATTCTACTCTGGAAACACCATATATTTT. Encoded protein: CASSEAGFYSGNTIYF.